This T cell receptor beta chain was captured in a study of T cell changes during pregnancy in multiple sclerosis (dated by TCRdb to between 2018 and 2021). Some background on the complete study: The study looked at changes in the T cell repertoire across pregnancy in women with multiple sclerosis.

V is trimmed back by 3 bases and J by 5 bases, and the junction contains 10 bases that no gene match accounts for. The germline V gene provides CDR1 SGHDT and CDR2 YYEEEE. Inclusive of the bounding cysteine and phenylalanine, the CDR3 is 15 residues long. The kept DNA is CDR3 alone, 45 bases in frame from the first base. Library creation used the immunoSEQ multiplex PCR assay. The table comes from immuneACCESS by way of TCRdb, which keeps in-frame sequences with V and J called. Part of the clones is missing from these tables; in studies checked, under half for an unresolved V gene and the rest for unknown reasons. Here the sample has around 40,000 clones; more than 70% occur a single time. The leading ten clones occupy 0.78% of the sample. Regarding this clone: Its antigen target is currently unknown. No quality values exist for individual bases; no much larger clone is one base distant.

The sequence came from a female donor in good health, enrolled as a control in a pregnancy study. Sequencing used CD4+ T cells from peripheral blood mononuclear cells, obtained after pregnancy. The rearranged chain carries TRBV5-6 and TRBJ2-7, with 8 bases aligning to TRBD1. The CDR3 region has the sequence CASSWDGQGVDEQYF. The nucleotides read TGTGCCAGCAGCTGGGACGGACAGGGAGTGGACGAGCAGTACTTC. Here the CDR3 is joined to the reference TRBV5-6 and TRBJ2-7 genes, and the full variable domain is: DAGVTQSPTHLIKTRGQQVTLRCSPKSGHDTVSWYQQALGQGPQFIFQYYEEEERQRGNFPDRFSGHQFPNYSSELNVNALLLGDSALYLCASSWDGQGVDEQYFGPGTRLTVT.